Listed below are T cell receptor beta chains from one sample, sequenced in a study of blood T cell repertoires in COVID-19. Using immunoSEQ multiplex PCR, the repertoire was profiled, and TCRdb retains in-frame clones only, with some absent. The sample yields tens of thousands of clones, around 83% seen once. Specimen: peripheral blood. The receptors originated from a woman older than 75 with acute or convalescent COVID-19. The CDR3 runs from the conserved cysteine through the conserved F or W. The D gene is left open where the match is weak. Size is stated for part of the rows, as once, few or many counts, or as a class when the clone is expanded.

cdr3_nt: TGCGCCAGCAGCTCCACCCCAGGGCCCCAGTACGAGCAGTACTTC
cdr3_aa: CASSSTPGPQYEQYF
j_call: TRBJ2-7
v_call: TRBV5-1
d_call: .
clone_size: .

cdr3_nt: TGTGCCAGCAGCTTGTGGCGGGCCTCCGGGGAGCTGTTTTTT
cdr3_aa: CASSLWRASGELFF
j_call: TRBJ2-2
v_call: TRBV11-2
d_call: .
clone_size: .

cdr3_nt: TGTGCCAGCAGTGATGCTTACAGAGAGACCCAGTACTTC
cdr3_aa: CASSDAYRETQYF
j_call: TRBJ2-5
v_call: TRBV6-1
d_call: .
clone_size: .

cdr3_nt: TGTGCCAGCAGCTTACGGGCAGGGCAGACCCAGTACTTC
cdr3_aa: CASSLRAGQTQYF
j_call: TRBJ2-5
v_call: TRBV7-9
d_call: .
clone_size: .

cdr3_nt: TGCGCCAGCAGCCAAGCTAGCGGGGGGGCCTTTTTCACCGGGGAGCTGTTTTTT
cdr3_aa: CASSQASGGAFFTGELFF
j_call: TRBJ2-2
v_call: TRBV4-1
d_call: TRBD2
clone_size: few

cdr3_nt: TGTGCCAGCAGCCGGCGGACAGGGGAGGTTTCACCCCTCCACTTT
cdr3_aa: CASSRRTGEVSPLHF
j_call: TRBJ1-6
v_call: TRBV3-1/TRBV3-2
d_call: TRBD1
clone_size: few

cdr3_nt: TGTGCCAGCAGCCAAGGGTTAGGGCAGGGGAATGAAAAACTGTTTTTT
cdr3_aa: CASSQGLGQGNEKLFF
j_call: TRBJ1-4
v_call: TRBV3-1/TRBV3-2
d_call: .
clone_size: once

cdr3_nt: TGTGCCAGTAAATGGTCTAGCGGGGGGGCTAGCACAGATACGCAGTATTTT
cdr3_aa: CASKWSSGGASTDTQYF
j_call: TRBJ2-3
v_call: TRBV19
d_call: TRBD2
clone_size: .

cdr3_nt: TGTGCCAGCAGCCAGAGGCGTAATACAGCTTTCTTT
cdr3_aa: CASSQRRNTAFF
j_call: TRBJ1-1
v_call: TRBV3-1/TRBV3-2
d_call: .
clone_size: .

cdr3_nt: TGTGCCAGCAGTGAAGAGAGACTAGCGGGGGTTGGCACAGATACGCAGTATTTT
cdr3_aa: CASSEERLAGVGTDTQYF
j_call: TRBJ2-3
v_call: TRBV2
d_call: TRBD2
clone_size: .

cdr3_nt: TGTGCCAGCAGCCCAGTAGCGGGGGGAGCCGGGGAGCTGTTTTTT
cdr3_aa: CASSPVAGGAGELFF
j_call: TRBJ2-2
v_call: TRBV7-3
d_call: TRBD2
clone_size: .

cdr3_nt: TGTGCCAGCAGCGGCGGGGGAGGCAATCAGCCCCAGCATTTT
cdr3_aa: CASSGGGGNQPQHF
j_call: TRBJ1-5
v_call: TRBV6-5
d_call: .
clone_size: once

cdr3_nt: TGTGCCAGCAGCCATATGGCAGCTAACTATGGCTACACCTTC
cdr3_aa: CASSHMAANYGYTF
j_call: TRBJ1-2
v_call: TRBV3-1/TRBV3-2
d_call: .
clone_size: .

cdr3_nt: TGTGCCAGCAGAAAAGACAGGGGGCAAAATCAGCCCCAGCATTTT
cdr3_aa: CASRKDRGQNQPQHF
j_call: TRBJ1-5
v_call: TRBV6-5
d_call: TRBD1
clone_size: once

cdr3_nt: TGTGCCAGTAATAGCGGGGGGGCGAATGAGCAGTTCTTC
cdr3_aa: CASNSGGANEQFF
j_call: TRBJ2-1
v_call: TRBV19
d_call: TRBD2
clone_size: .

cdr3_nt: TGTGCCAGCAGCTCTCAACGACAGAATGTGAACACTGAAGCTTTCTTT
cdr3_aa: CASSSQRQNVNTEAFF
j_call: TRBJ1-1
v_call: TRBV7-9
d_call: .
clone_size: few

cdr3_nt: TGTGCCAGCAGCTCCCTAGCGGGAGCGAACACCGGGGAGCTGTTTTTT
cdr3_aa: CASSSLAGANTGELFF
j_call: TRBJ2-2
v_call: TRBV5-4
d_call: TRBD2
clone_size: .

cdr3_nt: TGCAGCGTTGAAACGGGACAGGGAATCTCTGAAGCTTTCTTT
cdr3_aa: CSVETGQGISEAFF
j_call: TRBJ1-1
v_call: TRBV29-1
d_call: TRBD1
clone_size: .

cdr3_nt: TGTGCCTGGAGTGTTGCAGGGGTGAGCACTGAAGCTTTCTTT
cdr3_aa: CAWSVAGVSTEAFF
j_call: TRBJ1-1
v_call: TRBV30
d_call: .
clone_size: .

cdr3_nt: TGTGCCAGCAGCCCGACAGGGGGTGTGGGTGAAAAACTGTTTTTT
cdr3_aa: CASSPTGGVGEKLFF
j_call: TRBJ1-4
v_call: TRBV7-3
d_call: TRBD1
clone_size: .

cdr3_nt: TGCGCCAGCACGGCGGGCTACAACTCTGGAAACACCATATATTTT
cdr3_aa: CASTAGYNSGNTIYF
j_call: TRBJ1-3
v_call: TRBV5-1
d_call: .
clone_size: .

cdr3_nt: TGTGCCAGCATACAGGGGCCGCTGGGCTATGGCTACACCTTC
cdr3_aa: CASIQGPLGYGYTF
j_call: TRBJ1-2
v_call: TRBV6-5
d_call: TRBD1
clone_size: .

cdr3_nt: TGCGCCAGCAGCCCGGAGGGACAGGGGAACACCGGGGAGCTGTTTTTT
cdr3_aa: CASSPEGQGNTGELFF
j_call: TRBJ2-2
v_call: TRBV5-1
d_call: TRBD1
clone_size: .

cdr3_nt: TGTGCCAGTAGTATCGCCATCGCGCAAACTAATGAAAAACTGTTTTTT
cdr3_aa: CASSIAIAQTNEKLFF
j_call: TRBJ1-4
v_call: TRBV19
d_call: .
clone_size: .

cdr3_nt: TGTGCCAGCAGTTACTCTGGGGGGTCTGGGGCCAACGTCCTGACTTTC
cdr3_aa: CASSYSGGSGANVLTF
j_call: TRBJ2-6
v_call: TRBV6-2/TRBV6-3
d_call: .
clone_size: .

cdr3_nt: TGTGCCAGCAGCCCCCTCGGAGATAGCAATCAGCCCCAGCATTTT
cdr3_aa: CASSPLGDSNQPQHF
j_call: TRBJ1-5
v_call: TRBV9
d_call: .
clone_size: .

cdr3_nt: TGTGCCAGCAGTGGAGAAAGAGGACAGGGGACTTCACCCCTCCACTTT
cdr3_aa: CASSGERGQGTSPLHF
j_call: TRBJ1-6
v_call: TRBV6-1
d_call: TRBD1
clone_size: few

cdr3_nt: TGTGCCAGCAGTGAATGGAGTGGCGGCGCGACTGAAGCTTTCTTT
cdr3_aa: CASSEWSGGATEAFF
j_call: TRBJ1-1
v_call: TRBV2
d_call: .
clone_size: once

cdr3_nt: TGTGCCAGCAGCTTGGAGAGGGACAGGGGGTTGCATGGCTACACCTTC
cdr3_aa: CASSLERDRGLHGYTF
j_call: TRBJ1-2
v_call: TRBV5-5
d_call: TRBD1
clone_size: .

cdr3_nt: TGTGCCAGCAGCCCGGGACAGGGAAACTATGGCTACACCTTC
cdr3_aa: CASSPGQGNYGYTF
j_call: TRBJ1-2
v_call: TRBV5-4
d_call: TRBD1
clone_size: .

cdr3_nt: TGTGCCAGCAGCCTAGCAACAGGGATATCCTACGAGCAGTACTTC
cdr3_aa: CASSLATGISYEQYF
j_call: TRBJ2-7
v_call: TRBV7-8
d_call: .
clone_size: few

cdr3_nt: TGTGCCAGTAGTATAACTTCAGGGGGGTATCGGAACACTGAAGCTTTCTTT
cdr3_aa: CASSITSGGYRNTEAFF
j_call: TRBJ1-1
v_call: TRBV19
d_call: TRBD1
clone_size: .

cdr3_nt: TGTGCCAGCAGCTTAACTTCCTTAGCGGGGTCCGAGCAGTACTTC
cdr3_aa: CASSLTSLAGSEQYF
j_call: TRBJ2-7
v_call: TRBV7-3
d_call: TRBD2
clone_size: .

cdr3_nt: TGCGCCAGCAGCTTGGGGTACAGGGGGAACACTGAAGCTTTCTTT
cdr3_aa: CASSLGYRGNTEAFF
j_call: TRBJ1-1
v_call: TRBV5-1
d_call: TRBD1
clone_size: few

cdr3_nt: TGTGCCAGCAGCCTGGGGACAGGGACAGGGCATCAGCCCCAGCATTTT
cdr3_aa: CASSLGTGTGHQPQHF
j_call: TRBJ1-5
v_call: TRBV3-1/TRBV3-2
d_call: TRBD1
clone_size: once

cdr3_nt: TGTGCCAGCAGTGTGGACACTGGTTTTAACTATGGCTACACCTTC
cdr3_aa: CASSVDTGFNYGYTF
j_call: TRBJ1-2
v_call: TRBV2
d_call: .
clone_size: .

cdr3_nt: TGTGCCAGCAGCTTAGGCCGGGGACTCAATGAGCAGTTCTTC
cdr3_aa: CASSLGRGLNEQFF
j_call: TRBJ2-1
v_call: TRBV13
d_call: .
clone_size: .

cdr3_nt: TGTGCCAGTACGCTCGAGAGGGCAAACACTGAAGCTTTCTTT
cdr3_aa: CASTLERANTEAFF
j_call: TRBJ1-1
v_call: TRBV19
d_call: .
clone_size: .

cdr3_nt: TGTGCCAGCAGTTCAAAGCCCGGACAGTTCTATGGCTACACCTTC
cdr3_aa: CASSSKPGQFYGYTF
j_call: TRBJ1-2
v_call: TRBV27
d_call: .
clone_size: .

cdr3_nt: TGCGCCAGCAGCTTGGCGCGACAGGGGGAGGACTATGGCTACACCTTC
cdr3_aa: CASSLARQGEDYGYTF
j_call: TRBJ1-2
v_call: TRBV5-1
d_call: TRBD1
clone_size: .

cdr3_nt: TGTGCCAGTAGTAGAATACTGGACAGGGTATACGAGCAGTACTTC
cdr3_aa: CASSRILDRVYEQYF
j_call: TRBJ2-7
v_call: TRBV19
d_call: TRBD1
clone_size: .

cdr3_nt: TGTGCCTGGAGTATTATCCGGGACAGGGCGAATTCACCCCTCCACTTT
cdr3_aa: CAWSIIRDRANSPLHF
j_call: TRBJ1-6
v_call: TRBV30
d_call: TRBD1
clone_size: .

cdr3_nt: TGTGCCAGCAGTTACGGGGGACAGGGAGTCACTGAAGCTTTCTTT
cdr3_aa: CASSYGGQGVTEAFF
j_call: TRBJ1-1
v_call: TRBV6-5
d_call: TRBD1
clone_size: .

cdr3_nt: TGTGCCAGCAGTGAAAACAGGGTTGGGAATTCACCCCTCCACTTT
cdr3_aa: CASSENRVGNSPLHF
j_call: TRBJ1-6
v_call: TRBV6-1
d_call: .
clone_size: few

cdr3_nt: TGTGCCAGCAGAGACAGGTCTGAAGAGACCCAGTACTTC
cdr3_aa: CASRDRSEETQYF
j_call: TRBJ2-5
v_call: TRBV27
d_call: .
clone_size: .

cdr3_nt: TGCGCCAGCAGTGAGTCAGGACGGGGACTCAGCGACTACTACGAGCAGTACTTC
cdr3_aa: CASSESGRGLSDYYEQYF
j_call: TRBJ2-7
v_call: TRBV10-1
d_call: .
clone_size: few

cdr3_nt: TGCGCCAGCAGCTTTACAGGGGATGGCACTGAAGCTTTCTTT
cdr3_aa: CASSFTGDGTEAFF
j_call: TRBJ1-1
v_call: TRBV5-1
d_call: TRBD1
clone_size: .

cdr3_nt: TGTGCCAGCAGTTTGGAAAGGGGGAATCAGCCCCAGCATTTT
cdr3_aa: CASSLERGNQPQHF
j_call: TRBJ1-5
v_call: TRBV27
d_call: .
clone_size: .

cdr3_nt: TGTGCCAGCTCACCAGGGACAGGGAGAGGGGGACTCACCGGGGAGCTGTTTTTT
cdr3_aa: CASSPGTGRGGLTGELFF
j_call: TRBJ2-2
v_call: TRBV18
d_call: TRBD1
clone_size: .

cdr3_nt: TGTGCCAGCAGCCTGACATCAGGCGGGGACAATCAGCCCCAGCATTTT
cdr3_aa: CASSLTSGGDNQPQHF
j_call: TRBJ1-5
v_call: TRBV7-9
d_call: .
clone_size: .

cdr3_nt: TGTGCCAGCAGCTTACTGGCAGGGTGGCCCTACGAGCAGTACTTC
cdr3_aa: CASSLLAGWPYEQYF
j_call: TRBJ2-7
v_call: TRBV7-3
d_call: .
clone_size: .

cdr3_nt: TGTGCCACGGGATCGGGACTCCAGTTCTACGAGCAGTACTTC
cdr3_aa: CATGSGLQFYEQYF
j_call: TRBJ2-7
v_call: TRBV6-5
d_call: .
clone_size: .

cdr3_nt: TGTGCCAGCAGGAGTCCGGGACTAGCGGGGGGCTACGAGCAGTACTTC
cdr3_aa: CASRSPGLAGGYEQYF
j_call: TRBJ2-7
v_call: TRBV6-6
d_call: TRBD2
clone_size: .

cdr3_nt: TGTGCCTGGAGGGGCGACAGCAATCAGCCCCAGCATTTT
cdr3_aa: CAWRGDSNQPQHF
j_call: TRBJ1-5
v_call: TRBV30
d_call: .
clone_size: few

cdr3_nt: TGTGCCAGCAGTGAATCCAGGGGGCGCGAGGGGAACTATGGCTACACCTTC
cdr3_aa: CASSESRGREGNYGYTF
j_call: TRBJ1-2
v_call: TRBV6-1
d_call: TRBD1
clone_size: .

cdr3_nt: TGTGCCAGCAGCTCGGGCCGGGACAGGACTGGAAACACCATATATTTT
cdr3_aa: CASSSGRDRTGNTIYF
j_call: TRBJ1-3
v_call: TRBV5-4
d_call: TRBD1
clone_size: few

cdr3_nt: TGTGCCAGTAGTGAGGGTTTTGGCAATTCACCCCTCCACTTT
cdr3_aa: CASSEGFGNSPLHF
j_call: TRBJ1-6
v_call: TRBV19
d_call: .
clone_size: .

cdr3_nt: TGTGCCAGCAGCCCGGACAGTCGCAACGAGCAGTACTTC
cdr3_aa: CASSPDSRNEQYF
j_call: TRBJ2-7
v_call: TRBV13
d_call: .
clone_size: .

cdr3_nt: TGTGCCAGCAGCCAACCGAAGGCAGGATTCACAGATACGCAGTATTTT
cdr3_aa: CASSQPKAGFTDTQYF
j_call: TRBJ2-3
v_call: TRBV3-1/TRBV3-2
d_call: .
clone_size: .

cdr3_nt: TGTGCCAGCAGTGACCCTACAGGGAGGGGCTACGAGCAGTACTTC
cdr3_aa: CASSDPTGRGYEQYF
j_call: TRBJ2-7
v_call: TRBV25-1
d_call: .
clone_size: .